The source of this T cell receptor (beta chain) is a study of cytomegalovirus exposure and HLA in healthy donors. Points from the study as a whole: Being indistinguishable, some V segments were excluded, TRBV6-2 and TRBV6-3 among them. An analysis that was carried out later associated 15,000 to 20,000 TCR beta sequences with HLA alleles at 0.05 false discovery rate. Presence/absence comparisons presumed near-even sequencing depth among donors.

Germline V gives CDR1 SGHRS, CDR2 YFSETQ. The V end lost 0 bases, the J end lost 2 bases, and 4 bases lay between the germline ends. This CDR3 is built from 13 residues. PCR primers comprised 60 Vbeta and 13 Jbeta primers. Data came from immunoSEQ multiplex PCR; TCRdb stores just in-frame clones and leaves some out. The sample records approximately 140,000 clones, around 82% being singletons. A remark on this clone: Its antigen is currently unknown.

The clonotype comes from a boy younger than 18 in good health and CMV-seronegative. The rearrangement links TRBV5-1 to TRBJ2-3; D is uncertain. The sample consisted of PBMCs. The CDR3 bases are TGCGCCAGCAGCTTGGGGCCCACAGATACGCAGTATTTT. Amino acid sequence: CASSLGPTDTQYF.